Listed below are T cell receptor beta chains from one sample, sequenced in a study of tumor and adjacent non-tumor tissue in lung cancer. TCRdb itself ran the multiplex PCR reads through MiXCR, one entry per CDR3 protein. Here the sample spans 60,000 or so distinct CDR3 sequences, more than 55% being singletons. The specimen was distant non-tumor lung tissue. The receptors originated from a man in his 70s with non-small cell lung cancer. The CDR3 runs from the conserved cysteine through the conserved F or W. A D gene is named only where the DNA matches it firmly. The size entry is marked missing in some rows and otherwise reads once, few, many or a size class.

v_gene,abundance,d_gene,len,j_gene,CDR3aa,CDR3nt
TRBV10-2,-,-,13,TRBJ2-7,CTSSDERRYEQYF,TGCACCAGCAGCGATGAACGGCGCTACGAGCAGTACTTC
TRBV12-3/TRBV12-4,many,TRBD1,16,TRBJ1-2,CASSSTLTGSNYGYTF,TGTGCCAGCAGTTCTACTTTGACAGGGAGTAACTATGGCTACACCTTC
TRBV7-9,-,-,14,TRBJ2-5,CASSDRLNWETQYF,TGTGCCAGCAGCGACAGATTGAATTGGGAGACCCAGTACTTC
TRBV6-5,-,-,14,TRBJ1-1,CASRWIGGGTEAFF,TGTGCCAGTAGATGGATAGGGGGAGGCACAGAAGCTTTCTTT
TRBV11-3,-,TRBD1,16,TRBJ2-4,CISSLNRGNSKNIQYF,TGTATCAGCAGTTTGAACAGGGGTAATTCCAAAAACATTCAGTACTTC
TRBV24-1,-,TRBD1,15,TRBJ2-1,CVTQTRDREGGEQFF,TGTGTCACCCAGACCCGGGACAGGGAGGGCGGTGAGCAGTTCTTC
TRBV11-2,-,-,17,TRBJ2-7,CTSSFQGSGMGMAEQYF,TGTACCAGTAGCTTTCAGGGGTCCGGGATGGGCATGGCCGAGCAGTACTTC
TRBV28,-,-,14,TRBJ1-1,CVSSPRVRNTEAFF,TGTGTCAGCAGTCCGAGGGTGCGGAACACTGAAGCTTTCTTT
TRBV4-1,few,-,15,TRBJ1-6,CASSGTGSEDSPLHF,TGCGCCAGCAGCGGTACAGGGAGCGAAGATTCACCCCTCCACTTT
TRBV6-2/TRBV6-3,-,-,14,TRBJ1-1,CANSYSGPRTEAFF,TGTGCCAACAGTTACTCAGGTCCCCGCACCGAAGCTTTCTTT
TRBV12-3/TRBV12-4,-,TRBD2,16,TRBJ2-2,CASSFGAGGGTGELSF,TGTGCCAGCAGTTTCGGAGCGGGAGGGGGGACCGGGGAGCTGTCTTTT
TRBV12-3/TRBV12-4,-,TRBD2,14,TRBJ2-7,CASSSSGIRYEQYF,TGTGCCAGCAGTTCTAGCGGGATCCGCTACGAGCAGTACTTC
TRBV4-2,-,-,16,TRBJ2-1,CASSQASGASVNEQFF,TGTGCCAGCAGCCAAGCTTCCGGGGCTAGCGTGAATGAGCAATTCTTC
TRBV5-5,-,-,15,TRBJ2-7,CASNLAGFALYEQYF,TGTGCCAGCAACTTGGCTGGGTTTGCACTCTACGAGCAGTACTTC
TRBV10-2,many,-,11,TRBJ2-7,CATGVHYEQYF,TGCGCCACCGGGGTCCATTACGAGCAGTACTTC
TRBV6-1,-,-,14,TRBJ1-5,CPSSKLDSNQPQHF,TGTCCCAGCAGTAAATTGGACAGCAATCAGCCCCAGCACTTT
TRBV25-1,-,-,11,TRBJ2-7,CASSDFWTRYF,TGTGCCAGCAGTGACTTTTGGACACGGTACTTC
TRBV24-1,-,TRBD1,16,TRBJ2-1,CATSELGTGRKTEQFF,TGTGCCACCAGCGAACTCGGGACAGGGCGAAAAACTGAGCAGTTCTTC
TRBV6-2/TRBV6-3,-,TRBD2,16,TRBJ2-1,CASSYDRGGHYNELFF,TGTGCCAGCAGTTACGATCGGGGGGGCCACTACAATGAGCTGTTCTTC
TRBV29-1,medium-sized,-,11,TRBJ2-3,CSVARANTQYF,TGCAGCGTTGCCCGGGCGAATACGCAGTATTTT
TRBV29-1,-,-,12,TRBJ2-2,CSVVGQGGELFF,TGCAGCGTTGTAGGGCAAGGCGGGGAGCTGTTTTTT
TRBV5-1,-,TRBD1,15,TRBJ2-7,CTSSLLVTGGGEQYF,TGCACCAGCAGCTTGCTTGTGACAGGGGGCGGCGAGCAGTACTTC
TRBV5-1,few,TRBD2,16,TRBJ2-5,CASSLGTRPSTETQYF,TGCGCCAGCAGCTTGGGGACTAGACCCTCCACGGAGACCCAGTACTTC
TRBV5-6,few,-,14,TRBJ2-6,CASSLGTGANVLTF,TGTGCCAGCAGCTTGGGAACTGGGGCCAACGTCCTGACTTTC
TRBV5-6,-,-,14,TRBJ2-7,CASSVGLQAYEQCF,TGTGCCAGCAGCGTGGGACTCCAGGCCTACGAGCAGTGCTTC
TRBV6-2/TRBV6-3,many,-,15,TRBJ2-3,CASRSHRLGGDTQYF,TGTGCCAGCAGGTCACACCGCCTGGGTGGAGATACGCAGTATTTT
TRBV29-1,many,TRBD1,14,TRBJ2-1,CSVEGRDRAWEQFF,TGCAGCGTTGAAGGTCGCGACAGGGCCTGGGAGCAGTTCTTC
TRBV6-1,once,-,12,TRBJ2-5,CASSRHGETQYF,TGTGCCAGCTCCCGACATGGAGAGACCCAATACTTC